A selection of T cell receptor beta chains follows, all from one sample in a study of patients and donors after allogeneic stem cell transplantation. One entry per CDR3 protein results from TCRdb running MiXCR on the RT-PCR reads. The sample lists some 880,000 distinct CDR3 sequences, about 20% occurring once. Sequenced sample: blood, either unsorted or a sorted T cell fraction (not recorded which). These receptors came from a human donor who was either an allogeneic HSCT recipient or a stem cell or donor lymphocyte infusion donor (not recorded which). It is not recorded whose cells these are; they may come from a transplant donor. Each CDR3 is given with its conserved first and last residue. Each record gives: J gene, clone size, CDR3 length, V gene, D gene, CDR3 DNA, CDR3 protein. D genes are given only for firm matches. Some rows have no size entry. The others give once, few or many, or a class for an expanded clone.

j_call: TRBJ2-7
clone_size: NA
cdr3_length: 14
v_call: TRBV2
d_call: NA
cdr3_nt: TGTGCCAGCAGTGAAGAGTACCTCGCCTACGAGCAGTACTTC
cdr3_aa: CASSEEYLAYEQYF

j_call: TRBJ2-1
clone_size: NA
cdr3_length: 17
v_call: TRBV4-2
d_call: TRBD2
cdr3_nt: TGTGCCAGCAGCCAAGTGGTCCTAGCGGGGGGGGTCAATGAGCAGTTCTTC
cdr3_aa: CASSQVVLAGGVNEQFF

j_call: TRBJ2-2
clone_size: few
cdr3_length: 14
v_call: TRBV5-1
d_call: NA
cdr3_nt: TGCGCCAGCAGCCACAGGGATACCGCCGGGGAGCTGTTTTTT
cdr3_aa: CASSHRDTAGELFF

j_call: TRBJ2-7
clone_size: NA
cdr3_length: 12
v_call: TRBV11-3
d_call: NA
cdr3_nt: TGTGCCAGCAGCTCACCCGGGGGTGTGCAGTACTTC
cdr3_aa: CASSSPGGVQYF

j_call: TRBJ2-1
clone_size: NA
cdr3_length: 14
v_call: TRBV28
d_call: NA
cdr3_nt: TGTGCCAGCAGTTTATACAGGAAGGGTTATGAGCAGTTCTTC
cdr3_aa: CASSLYRKGYEQFF

j_call: TRBJ1-6
clone_size: NA
cdr3_length: 13
v_call: TRBV4-3
d_call: NA
cdr3_nt: TGCGCCAGCAGCCAGGACTTTAATTCACCCCTCCACTTT
cdr3_aa: CASSQDFNSPLHF

j_call: TRBJ2-1
clone_size: few
cdr3_length: 11
v_call: TRBV20-1
d_call: NA
cdr3_nt: TGCAGTGCTGGGAGAGGGAATGAGCAGTTCTTC
cdr3_aa: CSAGRGNEQFF

j_call: TRBJ2-7
clone_size: NA
cdr3_length: 16
v_call: TRBV12-3/TRBV12-4
d_call: NA
cdr3_nt: TGTGCCAGCAGTTTGGGGGGGGCCGATCCACCCTACGAGCAGTACTTC
cdr3_aa: CASSLGGADPPYEQYF

j_call: TRBJ2-3
clone_size: NA
cdr3_length: 15
v_call: TRBV6-2/TRBV6-3
d_call: TRBD2
cdr3_nt: TGTGCCAGCAGTTACCAGCTAGCGGGGTGGGATACGCAGTATTTT
cdr3_aa: CASSYQLAGWDTQYF

j_call: TRBJ1-2
clone_size: NA
cdr3_length: 20
v_call: TRBV14
d_call: NA
cdr3_nt: TGTGCCAGCAGCCAAAGACTCACTCCCTCCTCGGACCGGGACAAGTATGGCTACACCTTC
cdr3_aa: CASSQRLTPSSDRDKYGYTF

j_call: TRBJ2-2
clone_size: few
cdr3_length: 13
v_call: TRBV2
d_call: NA
cdr3_nt: TGTGCCAGCAGTAAAGAACACACCGGGGAGCTGTTTTTT
cdr3_aa: CASSKEHTGELFF